This TCR beta chain comes out of a study of shared clonotypes between healthy human individuals. On the study more broadly: Each donor's CD4 naive and CD4 memory cells filled three plates apiece, CD8 naive two, and CD8 memory one. Study results and limitations: Among non-shared clonotypes, generation probabilities were lower than among those shared by all four donors. Naive subsets typically showed greater estimated richness than memory subsets.

This clone has a single count. Antigen: not known. The ends were cut back, 2 bases at V and 5 bases at J, with 13 bases in the middle. The CDR3 totals 14 residues. Germline-derived CDR1 and CDR2 are SGHNT and YYREEE (reference sequence). Here immunoSEQ multiplex PCR was the method, and the copy in TCRdb shows in-frame clones only, minus some. The sample holds around 2.5 million clones, roughly 93% seen once. The clonotype comes from a young man in good health. Some clones in this sample may be carry-over from other donors' samples. J is TRBJ1-1 and V is TRBV5-4; D gene ambiguous. The source material was naive CD4+ T cells from PBMCs. Sample subset: CD45RA+ positively selected. The CDR3 DNA is TGTGCCAGCAGCTTATCCACCGGGAGGACTGAAGCTTTCTTT. Its translation is CASSLSTGRTEAFF.